This T cell receptor (beta chain) was identified during a study of Graves' ophthalmopathy and Graves' hyperthyroidism. Study-wide background: The study drew peripheral blood at initial diagnosis, before any treatment.

Points on this clonotype: Its antigen is undetermined.

Ophthalmopathy-affected donors exhibited moderate-to-severe activity, CAS ≥3, NOSPECS ≥4, and duration under 3 months. Patients with other autoimmune diseases, uncontrolled infections, pregnancy or lactation were excluded. For repertoire sequencing, the TCR beta CDR3 regions were amplified from RNA transcripts. The first round was an RT-PCR with HTBI primers, and the second round was a multiplex PCR. TCRdb processed the multiplex PCR reads anew with MiXCR; each CDR3 protein has one entry. Here the sample spans hundreds of thousands of distinct CDR3 sequences, 40% being singletons. V lost 5 bases and J lost 8; bases outside the gene matches: 11. CDR1 is SEHNR, CDR2 FQNEAQ, per germline (reference sequence). This CDR3 is 15 amino acids long. Whole-study findings and limits: An 81.08% specificity and 85% to 90% sensitivity were achieved by a 13-signature model that separated ophthalmopathy from stable hyperthyroidism.

The origin of this receptor is an adult man with Graves' ophthalmopathy. Sequenced input: peripheral blood. This chain links TRBV7-9 with TRBJ1-4, with TRBD1 matching over 7 bases. The CDR3: CASSRETGSGEKLFF. The DNA for the CDR3 is TGTGCCAGCAGCCGGGAGACAGGGTCGGGAGAAAAACTGTTTTTT.